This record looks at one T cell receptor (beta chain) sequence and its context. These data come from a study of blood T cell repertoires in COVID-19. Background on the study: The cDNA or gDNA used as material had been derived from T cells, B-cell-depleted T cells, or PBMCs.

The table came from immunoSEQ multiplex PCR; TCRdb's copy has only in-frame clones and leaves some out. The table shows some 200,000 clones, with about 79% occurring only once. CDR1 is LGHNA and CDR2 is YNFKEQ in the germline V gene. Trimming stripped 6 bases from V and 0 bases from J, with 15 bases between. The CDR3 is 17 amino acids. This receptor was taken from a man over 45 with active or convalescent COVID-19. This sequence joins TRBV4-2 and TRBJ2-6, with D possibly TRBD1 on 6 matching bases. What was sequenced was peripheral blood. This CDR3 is CASSLTGSHSGANVLTF. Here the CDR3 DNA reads TGTGCCAGCAGTCTCACAGGGTCCCACTCTGGGGCCAACGTCCTGACTTTC.